These 19 T cell receptor beta chains were all obtained from the same sample, sequenced in a study of CXCR3-negative and CXCR3-positive naive CD8 T cells. Findings and limits, study-wide: Comparison of naive cells showed more hydrophobic TRB CDR3s in CXCR3-positive than in CXCR3-negative naive cells.

Antigen specificity for these receptors is unknown. 5' RACE with UMI labels generated the TRB cDNA libraries. TCRdb reprocessed the 5' RACE reads and reports one entry per CDR3 protein, with no DNA. Found here are 120,000 to 150,000 distinct CDR3 sequences; the top ten clones hold 0.25% to 0.3%. The sequencing sample was made of naive CXCR3+ CD8+ T cells from blood. Specified subset: CD45RO-CCR7+CD27+CD95- naive CD8+ T cells expressing CXCR3 (TNR3+). These receptor sequences come from a human donor in good health. Some clones in this sample may be carry-over from other donors' samples.

This chain joins TRBV5-1 and TRBJ1-2. There are 14 residues in the CDR3. Germline assignment: CDR1 SGHRS and CDR2 YFSETQ. The CDR3 is CASSEGIAVDGYTF.

This chain connects TRBV7-9 to TRBJ2-7; the D call from TCRdb, TRBD1, cannot be confirmed without DNA. Germline V gene sequence: CDR1 SEHNR, CDR2 FQNEAQ (reference sequence). This CDR3 is 15 amino acids long. CDR3 loop: CASSHTGHGVWEQYF.

The V call is TRBV7-9, the J call TRBJ1-1. The germline gives CDR1 SEHNR, CDR2 FQNEAQ (reference sequence). This CDR3 spans 15 amino acids. This CDR3 reads CASSLYRGLATEAFF.

V is TRBV7-9 and J is TRBJ2-3. Germline CDR1 is SEHNR and CDR2 is FQNEAQ (reference sequence). The CDR3 has 14 residues. This chain's CDR3 is CASSLALGTDTQYF.

The chain is built from TRBV29-1 and TRBJ2-7; TCRdb reports TRBD1, a call that lacks DNA to check it against. Per the germline V gene, CDR1 is SQVTM and CDR2 is ANQGSEA. CDR3 length: 13 amino acids. The CDR3 loop is CSVGGGFTYEQYF.

The V gene is TRBV25-1, the J gene TRBJ2-1. The CDR3 totals 14 residues. Germline CDR1 is MGHDK and CDR2 is SYGVNS. The CDR3: CASSEGGSYNEQFF.

This chain connects TRBV9 to TRBJ1-1. The germline gives CDR1 SGDLS, CDR2 YYNGEE. This CDR3 is built from 15 residues. The CDR3 sequence is CASSAWVSGDTEAFF.

This rearrangement joins TRBV29-1 to TRBJ2-7; the D call from TCRdb, TRBD1, cannot be confirmed without DNA. The CDR3 is 15 residues long. Germline values: CDR1 SQVTM, CDR2 ANQGSEA. The CDR3 loop is CSVGYRGLNPYEQYF.

The V and J genes are TRBV29-1 and TRBJ2-7; TCRdb's assignment of TRBD1 cannot be checked, as there is no DNA. Germline CDR1 reads SQVTM; CDR2 reads ANQGSEA. The CDR3 totals 13 residues. The CDR3 loop is CSVVGTGVYEQYF.

The chain is built from TRBV20-1 and TRBJ2-7; TCRdb selects TRBD2, and the lack of DNA leaves this call unchecked. The CDR3 runs to 14 residues. The germline gives CDR1 DFQATT, CDR2 SNEGSKA (reference sequence). The CDR3 region is CSARGLAGAYEQYF.

V usage is TRBV28 and J usage is TRBJ2-7; TCRdb returns TRBD1, unconfirmable since there is no DNA. CDR1 is MDHEN and CDR2 is SYDVKM in the germline V gene. CDR3 length: 14 amino acids. CDR3 in amino acids: CASSGDRGAYEQYF.

The genes are TRBV6-2 or TRBV6-3 and TRBJ2-1; TCRdb lists TRBD2, though no DNA is available to test this call. The length of the CDR3 is 14 residues. Germline V gene lookup returns CDR1 MNHEY and CDR2 SVGEGT. This CDR3 is CASTLLGGLNEQFF.

The chain recombines TRBV20-1 with TRBJ1-3; TCRdb indicates TRBD1, and absent DNA this call remains unverified. The germline CDR1 and CDR2 sequences are DFQATT and SNEGSKA (reference sequence). The CDR3 has 17 residues. The CDR3 loop is CSARDPETGGSGNTIYF.

The chain is built from TRBV7-3 and TRBJ1-1; TCRdb outputs TRBD1, but without DNA this stays unchecked. Germline CDR1 reads SGHTA; CDR2 reads FQGTGA. This CDR3 has 13 residues. This CDR3 reads CASRYTGNTEAFF.

The V call is TRBV4-1, the J call TRBJ2-3. The CDR3 consists of 16 residues. Germline CDR1 is MGHRA and CDR2 is YSYEKL. The CDR3 is CASSLSSFNAPDTQYF.

This chain links TRBV29-1 with TRBJ1-4. The germline V gene encodes CDR1 SQVTM and CDR2 ANQGSEA. CDR3 size: 12 residues. CDR3 sequence reads: CSVLATNEKLFF.

The chain joins TRBV5-6 to TRBJ2-1; TCRdb indicates TRBD1, and absent DNA this call remains unverified. The CDR3 is 14 amino acids. Germline CDR1 SGHDT, CDR2 YYEEEE. This CDR3 reads CASSSTTGEPEQFF.

This chain connects TRBV29-1 to TRBJ2-2; TCRdb designates TRBD1, a call that cannot be tested without DNA. Germline V gene sequence: CDR1 SQVTM, CDR2 ANQGSEA. The CDR3 runs to 13 residues. CDR3 in amino acids: CSAGTGGTGELFF.

V and J are TRBV27 and TRBJ1-1. CDR1 is MNHEY, CDR2 SMNVEV, per germline (reference sequence). The CDR3 extends over 15 amino acids. CDR3 residues: CASSLNRGGWTEAFF.